These 15 T cell receptor beta chains were all obtained from the same sample, sequenced in a study of cytomegalovirus exposure and HLA in healthy donors. Clones were sequenced by immunoSEQ multiplex PCR, and TCRdb holds only the in-frame ones, with some missing. The sample has fewer than 120,000 clones, 88% seen once; the top ten hold roughly 1.4%. The sample comprised PBMCs. The origin of the receptors is a woman aged 25 to 39 in good health and CMV-seropositive.

A single count supports this clone. The V call is TRBV6-1, the J call TRBJ1-2, with D uncertain. The germline V gene encodes CDR1 MNHNS and CDR2 SASEGT. Trimming took 7 bases from V and 0 from J, leaving 12 bases between them. The CDR3 is 14 residues long. CDR3 residues: CASIRGLTNYGYTF. As DNA, the CDR3 is TGTGCCAGCATTCGGGGTCTTACTAACTATGGCTACACCTTC.

V is TRBV5-6 and J is TRBJ1-2; D might be TRBD1 (5 bases). Germline lookup yields CDR1 SGHDT and CDR2 YYEEEE. Trimming shortened V by 4 bases and J by 1 base, and 8 bases separated the two germline ends. The CDR3 covers 13 residues. As DNA, the CDR3 is TGTGCCAGCAGCAGGGACTTTAACTATGGCTACACCTTC. Translation: CASSRDFNYGYTF.

The chain has TRBV28 and TRBJ2-1; TRBD2 might be the D (6 bases). Looked up from germline, CDR1 is MDHEN and CDR2 is SYDVKM. V shed 6 bases and J shed 9 bases, with 15 bases lying between them. CDR3 size: 13 residues. The DNA for the CDR3 is TGTGCCAGCAGCTCAAGACCGGGACTTGAGCAGTTCTTC. Encoded protein: CASSSRPGLEQFF.

The chain is built from TRBV29-1 and TRBJ1-4; 9 bases fit TRBD1. Unmatched junction bases numbered 5, after V lost 2 bases and J lost 7 bases. The length of the CDR3 is 14 residues. Germline CDR1 SQVTM, CDR2 ANQGSEA. This CDR3 is CSVEIGTGREKLFF. CDR3 in DNA: TGCAGCGTTGAAATTGGGACAGGGCGTGAAAAACTGTTTTTT.

As concerns this clone: At one of its ends the junction is not consistent with the germline gene, which may arise from a read error. The CDR3 nucleotides are TGTGCCAGCAGTTTGGGTTTCGTTGACACAGTTACGCAGTATTTT. It is translated as CASSLGFVDTVTQYF. The chain recombines TRBV27 with TRBJ2-3; D gene unclear. This CDR3 region has 15 residues. CDR1 is MNHEY and CDR2 is SMNVEV in the germline V gene (reference sequence).

The CDR3 DNA reads as TGTGCCAGCAGCTCGCTACAGGGGGCCGGTAATTCACCCCTCCACTTT. Residues: CASSSLQGAGNSPLHF. The chain combines TRBV5-6 with TRBJ1-6; TRBD1 matches 9 bases. This CDR3 region has 16 residues. CDR1 and CDR2 (germline): SGHDT, YYEEEE. The V segment lost 3 bases and the J segment 6 bases; nucleotides outside the gene matches: 7.

This clone was found once. The chain has TRBV29-1 and TRBJ2-1; 8 nucleotides align to TRBD1. Germline loops: CDR1 SQVTM, CDR2 ANQGSEA. Unmatched junction bases numbered 2, after V lost 4 bases and J lost 3 bases. This CDR3 spans 13 amino acids. CDR3 sequence (DNA): TGCAGCGTTGGGACAGGGCTCTACAATGAGCAGTTCTTC. Translation: CSVGTGLYNEQFF.

This clone has only one observation. V is TRBV6-6 and J is TRBJ1-3; tentatively, D is TRBD1 (5 bases). The V gene's germline CDR1 is MNHNY and CDR2 SVGAGI (reference sequence). V lost 5 bases to trimming and J lost 0 bases, with 11 bases between them. The CDR3 consists of 15 residues. The CDR3 is CASSQIQGSGNTIYF. CDR3 coding DNA: TGTGCCAGCAGTCAGATTCAGGGCTCTGGAAACACCATATATTTT.

The chain is built from TRBV4-1 and TRBJ2-1, with 9 bases aligning to TRBD2. This CDR3 contains 17 residues. The J segment lost 4 bases and the V segment lost 0 bases, leaving 7 bases of the junction unmatched. Germline V gene sequence: CDR1 MGHRA, CDR2 YSYEKL. CDR3 DNA: TGCGCCAGCAGCCAAGAATGGCGGGAGGGGTTATACAATGAGCAGTTCTTC. Amino acid sequence: CASSQEWREGLYNEQFF.

This rearrangement joins TRBV6-5 to TRBJ2-1, with D possibly matching TRBD1 (5 bases). The length of the CDR3 is 15 residues. Germline V gene lookup returns CDR1 MNHEY and CDR2 SVGAGI. The V gene lost 5 bases and the J gene lost 8 bases, with 19 bases spanning the gap. CDR3 residues: CASSQTGPQGDEQFF. CDR3 DNA sequence: TGTGCCAGCAGTCAGACCGGCCCCCAGGGTGATGAGCAGTTCTTC.

The gene calls are TRBV10-3 and TRBJ1-5; 8 bases line up with TRBD1. The CDR3 runs to 15 residues. Trimming at V came to 3 bases and at J to 3 bases, leaving 4 bases not matched to a gene. CDR1 and CDR2 from the germline V gene are ENHRY and SYGVKD. CDR3 sequence: CAISEGQGTNQPQHF. In DNA, the CDR3 is TGTGCCATCAGTGAAGGACAGGGCACCAATCAGCCCCAGCATTTT.

CDR3 region: CASSVGGQGETQYF. Written as DNA, the CDR3 is TGTGCCAGCAGCGTGGGAGGGCAGGGGGAGACCCAGTACTTC. V gene TRBV7-7 combines with J gene TRBJ2-5, with TRBD2 as a possible D gene (7 bases). The germline gives CDR1 SSHAT, CDR2 FNYEAQ (reference sequence). This CDR3 spans 14 amino acids. V was cut by 5 bases and J by 5 bases, with 15 bases left in between.

The V and J genes are TRBV10-3 and TRBJ2-5, with TRBD2 matching 7 bases. The length of the CDR3 is 13 residues. After removal of 6 bases from V and 2 bases from J, the junction contained 3 bases not matched to a gene. Germline values: CDR1 ENHRY, CDR2 SYGVKD. CDR3 in amino acids: CAIRSGEQETQYF. The CDR3, as DNA: TGTGCCATCAGAAGCGGGGAACAAGAGACCCAGTACTTC.

This clone was recorded once. This chain joins TRBV9 and TRBJ2-3, with TRBD2 matching 10 bases. The CDR3 contains 18 residues. The V segment lost 0 bases and the J segment 5 bases; nucleotides outside the gene matches: 12. Per the germline V gene, CDR1 is SGDLS and CDR2 is YYNGEE. CDR3 in amino acids: CASSVGIGAGGPGDTQYF. The CDR3, as DNA: TGTGCCAGCAGCGTAGGAATCGGAGCGGGGGGGCCTGGAGATACGCAGTATTTT.

Comments on this clone: Distinct nucleotide sequences in the sample also encode this CDR3. The chain employs TRBV18 and TRBJ2-5; no reliable D call. Germline V lookup: CDR1 KGHSH, CDR2 LQKENI. This CDR3 has 12 amino acids. V was cut by 3 bases and J by 5 bases, with 7 bases left in between. For the CDR3, the DNA is TGTGCCAGCTCACCCGCCGGGGAGACCCAGTACTTC. It codes for CASSPAGETQYF.